This T cell receptor beta chain originates from a study of shared clonotypes between healthy human individuals. Background on the study: Per-donor plates numbered three CD4 naive, three CD4 memory, two CD8 naive and one CD8 memory.

TCRdb's copy holds only in-frame clones and misses some; the assay was immunoSEQ multiplex PCR. The sample lists around 350,000 clones, over 70% seen once, with 8.5% to 12% in the top ten. Overall study results and limits: Incomplete sequencing of sorted subsets was indicated by rarefaction despite large depth.

Germline V CDR1 and CDR2: SGHAT, FQDESV (reference sequence). The CDR3 is 8 amino acids. This clone was counted once. What it binds is unknown. At one end the junction does not follow the germline gene, possibly because of a read error. The sequenced material came from memory CD4+ T cells sorted from blood. Subset given: CD45RA-negative fraction. The chain joins TRBV11-1 to TRBJ2-3, with D perhaps matching TRBD2 (7 bases). This receptor was identified in a man aged 25 to 45 in good health. Written as DNA, the CDR3 is TGTGCCAGCGAAGGGGGGGATTTT. Protein: CASEGGDF.